This record covers a single TCR beta chain. These data originate in a study of cytomegalovirus exposure and HLA in healthy donors. The CDR3 is 12 amino acids. Trimming removed 1 base at V and 7 bases at J, with 8 bases between. In germline, CDR1 is SEHNR, CDR2 FQNEAQ (reference sequence). The PCR used 60 Vbeta and 13 Jbeta primers. Sequencing was performed with immunoSEQ multiplex PCR; in TCRdb, only in-frame clones are kept and a portion is missing. The table shows some 130,000 clones, with around 77% occurring only once. The chain joins TRBV7-9 to TRBJ2-7; D is undetermined. The TCR sequence derives from a man aged 25 to 40 in good health. Sequencing was carried out using PBMCs. The CDR3 loop is CASSLGAKEQYF. The CDR3 bases are TGTGCCAGCAGCTTAGGGGCTAAGGAGCAGTACTTC. Based on the CDR3 plus reference TRBV7-9 and TRBJ2-7, the full variable domain is DTGVSQNPRHKITKRGQNVTFRCDPISEHNRLYWYRQTLGQGPEFLTYFQNEAQLEKSRLLSDRFSAERPKGSFSTLEIQRTEQGDSAMYLCASSLGAKEQYFGPGTRLTVT.